This record concerns one T cell receptor (beta chain) sequence. This CDR3 has 19 residues. V was clipped by 4 bases and J by 1 base, with 20 bases between them. Germline V gene data show CDR1 as MNHNS and CDR2 as SASEGT. The record originates from a study of control samples from healthy donors and cancer patients. The table came from immunoSEQ multiplex PCR; TCRdb's copy has only in-frame clones and leaves some out. In the table there are some 90,000 clones, about 88% of which are singletons. The source material was blood. The source is a woman aged 50 to 60 in good health. The chain couples TRBV6-1 to TRBJ1-6, with a tentative D call TRBD1 (6 bases). CDR3 residues: CASSGGRGGQGSYNSPLHF. As DNA, the CDR3 is TGTGCCAGCAGTGGGGGACGAGGGGGGCAGGGATCCTATAATTCACCCCTCCACTTT.